The 23 T cell receptor beta chains given below trace back to one sample, sequenced in a study of T-cell memory formation after mild COVID-19. MiXCR, run by TCRdb on the 5' RACE reads, gives a single entry per CDR3 protein. The sample records about 190,000 distinct CDR3 sequences, about a fifth being singletons. The sample taken for sequencing was PBMCs or a T cell subset sorted from them (not recorded which). These receptors all come from an adult woman who had mild COVID-19 (a few samples of this study predate the infection). Cell type and time point are not known.

This clonotype has only a few counts. The chain recombines TRBV5-1 with TRBJ2-1; no clear D. V was trimmed by 4 bases and J by 7 bases, leaving 24 bases between them. This CDR3 comprises 17 residues. The germline V gene has CDR1 SGHRS and CDR2 YFSETQ. In nucleotides, the CDR3 is TGCGCCAGCAGCGTGGAAGCCCTTTCAATTCCTAGAAATGAGCAGTTCTTC. Translation: CASSVEALSIPRNEQFF.

This clonotype occurred a few times. The chain is built from TRBV9 and TRBJ2-7, with unresolved D. Germline CDR1 and CDR2: SGDLS and YYNGEE. CDR3 length: 15 amino acids. V lost 0 bases and J lost 0, with 10 bases in between. CDR3 coding DNA: TGTGCCAGCAGCGTAGGCGCCAGCAGCTCCTACGAGCAGTACTTC. Residues: CASSVGASSSYEQYF. Full variable domain (missing parts from reference TRBV9 and TRBJ2-7): DSGVTQTPKHLITATGQRVTLRCSPRSGDLSVYWYQQSLDQGLQFLIQYYNGEERAKGNILERFSAQQFPDLHSELNLSSLELGDSALYFCASSVGASSSYEQYFGPGTRLTVT.

The chain combines TRBV18 with TRBJ2-3; unclear D gene. The V end was cut by 1 base, the J end by 1 base, with 3 bases between. Per the germline V gene, CDR1 is KGHSH and CDR2 is LQKENI. This CDR3 contains 13 residues. The CDR3 coding sequence is TGTGCCAGCTCACCACTACGCACAGATACGCAGTATTTT. Protein sequence: CASSPLRTDTQYF. Complete variable domain (other parts from reference TRBV18 and TRBJ2-3): NAGVMQNPRHLVRRRGQEARLRCSPMKGHSHVYWYRQLPEEGLKFMVYLQKENIIDESGMPKERFSAEFPKEGPSILRIQQVVRGDSAAYFCASSPLRTDTQYFGPGTRLTVL.

The table lists this clonotype with many counts. The V gene is TRBV25-1, the J gene TRBJ1-1; D may be TRBD1 (5 bases). Deletions cut 4 bases from V and 5 bases from J, with 8 bases between. Germline lookup yields CDR1 MGHDK and CDR2 SYGVNS. The CDR3 totals 12 residues. The CDR3, as DNA: TGTGCCAGCAGTGCGGGGCCAACTGAAGCTTTCTTT. Amino acid sequence: CASSAGPTEAFF.

The V and J genes are TRBV29-1 and TRBJ2-7; tentatively, D is TRBD1 or TRBD2 (5 bases each). Trimming stripped 5 bases from V and 5 bases from J, with 16 bases between. The CDR3 extends over 13 amino acids. Germline assignment: CDR1 SQVTM and CDR2 ANQGSEA. The CDR3 sequence is CSVWSGAGHEQYF. The CDR3 coding sequence is TGCAGCGTTTGGTCCGGGGCCGGGCACGAGCAGTACTTC.

The rearrangement links TRBV9 to TRBJ2-1, with 10 bases lining up with TRBD2. There are 17 residues in the CDR3. The V gene's germline CDR1 is SGDLS and CDR2 YYNGEE. V lost 4 bases and J lost 4; bases outside the gene matches: 11. CDR3 amino acids: CASSIYTGTSAYNEQFF. CDR3 coding DNA: TGTGCCAGCAGCATCTACACCGGGACTAGCGCTTACAATGAGCAGTTCTTC.

This clonotype was found a few times. V usage is TRBV5-1 and J usage is TRBJ2-2; D not resolved. Germline V gene sequence: CDR1 SGHRS, CDR2 YFSETQ. Trimming cost V 3 bases and J 5 bases, with 14 bases left between them. The CDR3 spans 15 residues. This CDR3 is CASSYGPEGTGELFF. CDR3 sequence (DNA): TGCGCCAGCAGCTATGGACCTGAAGGGACCGGGGAGCTGTTTTTT.

This clonotype was observed a handful of times. The V gene is TRBV12-3 or TRBV12-4, the J gene TRBJ2-7; 9 nucleotides agree with TRBD2. This CDR3 is built from 15 residues. The junction had 11 bases not matched to a gene; V was cut back by 7 bases and J by 4 bases. The CDR3 loop reads CASTLGRLAAYEQYF. In nucleotides, the CDR3 is TGTGCCAGCACCCTCGGGAGACTAGCGGCTTACGAGCAGTACTTC.

This clonotype was counted between two and nine times. V gene TRBV7-9 combines with J gene TRBJ2-5; 7 nucleotides align to TRBD2. Germline values: CDR1 SEHNR, CDR2 FQNEAQ (reference sequence). Losses at the gene ends were 1 base for V and 4 bases for J; bases not matched to a gene: 3. The CDR3 contains 14 residues. In DNA form, the CDR3 reads TGTGCCAGCAGCTTAGACTCGGGGGGAGAGACCCAGTACTTC. Amino acid sequence: CASSLDSGGETQYF.

This clonotype has ten or more counts. V usage is TRBV9 and J usage is TRBJ1-1; the D gene is possibly TRBD1 (5 bases). The CDR3 totals 11 residues. CDR1 is SGDLS, CDR2 YYNGEE, per germline. The ends were cut back, 4 bases at V and 7 bases at J, with 8 bases in the middle. The CDR3 protein is CASSLDSEAFF. The CDR3 nucleotides are TGTGCCAGCAGCCTCGACAGTGAAGCTTTCTTT.

This clonotype was seen more than once but under ten times. The rearrangement links TRBV9 to TRBJ1-1; D gene uncertain. CDR1 SGDLS and CDR2 YYNGEE come from the germline V gene. V lost 3 bases and J 0 bases, leaving 6 bases between the germline ends. The length of the CDR3 is 13 residues. Written as DNA, the CDR3 is TGTGCCAGCAGCGAAACAGTGAACACTGAAGCTTTCTTT. Translation gives CASSETVNTEAFF.

The chain employs TRBV24-1 and TRBJ1-5; D ambiguous. The CDR3 has 12 amino acids. The V end lost 3 bases, the J end lost 7 bases, and 6 bases lay between the germline ends. Germline V lookup: CDR1 KGHDR, CDR2 SFDVKD. CDR3 loop: CATSDGSQPQHF. CDR3 bases: TGTGCCACCAGTGATGGATCGCAGCCCCAGCATTTT.

This clonotype was picked up many times. The rearrangement uses TRBV20-1 and TRBJ1-4; 8 positions match TRBD1. The ends lost 4 bases at V and 6 bases at J; junction bases unmatched: 7. Germline V lookup: CDR1 DFQATT, CDR2 SNEGSKA (reference sequence). This CDR3 spans 14 amino acids. CDR3 in DNA: TGCAGTGCTACACAGACAGGGGATGATGAAAAACTGTTTTTT. Its protein product is CSATQTGDDEKLFF.

The V gene is TRBV5-1, the J gene TRBJ1-2; 7 nucleotides align to TRBD1. The trim removed 4 bases at V and 8 bases at J, leaving 11 bases unmatched. CDR1 SGHRS and CDR2 YFSETQ come from the germline V gene. This CDR3 has 14 amino acids. The DNA for the CDR3 is TGCGCCAGCAGCCAAGGCCAGGGGGTAGAAGGCTACACCTTC. Translation gives CASSQGQGVEGYTF.

Of note for this clonotype: The junction departs from germline at one end; a sequencing error may be responsible. This sequence joins TRBV7-9 and TRBJ2-7, with D possibly TRBD2 on 5 matching bases. This CDR3 is 16 amino acids long. Germline V CDR1 and CDR2: SEHNR, FQNEAQ (reference sequence). DNA of the CDR3: TGTGCCAGCAGCCTATCAGGTCGGGGATCCTCCTACGAGCTGTACTTC. Residues: CASSLSGRGSSYELYF.

In this sample, this clonotype turned up many times. The rearrangement joins TRBV4-3 to TRBJ2-1, with 7 positions matching TRBD2. There are 16 residues in the CDR3. Germline V gene lookup returns CDR1 LGHNA and CDR2 YSLEER. J was trimmed by 1 base and V by 0 bases; bases with no gene match: 3. The CDR3 loop is CASSQEPSGSYNEQFF. For the CDR3, the DNA is TGCGCCAGCAGCCAAGAACCTAGCGGTTCCTACAATGAGCAGTTCTTC.

The chain recombines TRBV6-2 or TRBV6-3 with TRBJ2-7; D is possibly TRBD1 (5 bases). The CDR3 runs 11 residues. Trimming removed 6 bases at V and 4 bases at J, with 7 bases between. The V gene's germline CDR1 is MNHEY and CDR2 SVGEGT. CDR3 amino acids: CASRGLYEQYF. CDR3 bases: TGTGCCAGCAGGGGGCTGTACGAGCAGTACTTC.

The V gene is TRBV4-3, the J gene TRBJ2-7; 9 bases fit TRBD1. The CDR3 sequence is 15 residues long. Trimming took 1 base from V and 3 from J; bases not matched to a gene: 4. The V gene's germline CDR1 is LGHNA and CDR2 YSLEER. The CDR3 sequence is CASSQGDRANYEQYF. CDR3 nucleotides: TGCGCCAGCAGCCAAGGGGACAGGGCAAACTACGAGCAGTACTTC.

This clonotype was observed a handful of times. J is TRBJ1-1 and V is TRBV6-1; D is perhaps TRBD1 (5 bases). The CDR3 extends over 15 amino acids. The germline V gene encodes CDR1 MNHNS and CDR2 SASEGT. V was cut by 7 bases and J by 1 base, with 16 bases left in between. The DNA for the CDR3 is TGTGCCAGCACCCTTCCGGGACGTAAGAACACTGAAGCTTTCTTT. Translating it yields CASTLPGRKNTEAFF.

The chain links TRBV7-9 to TRBJ1-1; the D is unclear. The V end was cut by 4 bases, the J end by 3 bases, with 15 bases between. Per germline, CDR1 SEHNR and CDR2 FQNEAQ (reference sequence). This CDR3 is 15 amino acids long. This CDR3 is CASSSPEKGDTEAFF. In DNA, the CDR3 is TGTGCCAGCAGCTCTCCTGAAAAGGGTGACACTGAAGCTTTCTTT.

This clonotype was observed a handful of times. CDR3 residues: CSAPGLALYEQYF. The CDR3 nucleotides read TGCAGTGCTCCGGGACTAGCGCTATACGAGCAGTACTTC. The chain recombines TRBV20-1 with TRBJ2-7, with 10 positions matching TRBD2. In germline, CDR1 is DFQATT, CDR2 SNEGSKA (reference sequence). Losses at the gene ends were 5 bases for V and 4 bases for J; bases not matched to a gene: 5. The CDR3 sequence is 13 residues long.

The sample holds many counts of this clonotype. This chain joins TRBV20-1 and TRBJ1-1; 7 bases align to TRBD1. The V gene's germline CDR1 is DFQATT and CDR2 SNEGSKA (reference sequence). V gave up 1 base and J gave up 3 bases; unmatched junction bases: 2. The CDR3 has 13 amino acids. Here the CDR3 reads CSARGQGDTEAFF. Here the CDR3 DNA reads TGCAGTGCTAGAGGTCAGGGGGACACTGAAGCTTTCTTT.

The V call is TRBV20-1, the J call TRBJ1-2; perhaps TRBD1 as D (6 bases). Germline lookup yields CDR1 DFQATT and CDR2 SNEGSKA (reference sequence). Trimming took 3 bases from V and 3 from J, leaving 11 bases between them. This CDR3 region has 13 residues. CDR3 protein: CSARKGGDYGYTF. The CDR3, as DNA: TGCAGTGCTAGGAAAGGGGGAGACTATGGCTACACCTTC.